Included here is one TCR delta chain sequence, with context. Germline is not matched at one junction end, which may reflect a read error. The data were obtained in a study of gamma-delta T cells after stem cell transplantation. The CDR3 spans 24 residues. CDR1 and CDR2 from the germline V gene are TSWWSYY and QGS. TCRdb reanalysed the RT-PCR reads with CATT. Here the sample spans under 2,500 delta-chain clones, approximately 4.2% being singletons. The genes are TRDV1 and TRDJ2; TRDD3 matches 12 bases. This clonotype originated in a human donor. It is not recorded whose cells these are; they may come from a transplant donor. Input material: gamma-delta T cells. CDR3 sequence: CALGPRGTLTSHYWGILLTAQLFF. CDR3 nucleotides: TGTGCTCTTGGGCCCCGAGGGACGCTGACCTCTCATTACTGGGGGATACTTCTGACAGCACAACTATTCTTT.